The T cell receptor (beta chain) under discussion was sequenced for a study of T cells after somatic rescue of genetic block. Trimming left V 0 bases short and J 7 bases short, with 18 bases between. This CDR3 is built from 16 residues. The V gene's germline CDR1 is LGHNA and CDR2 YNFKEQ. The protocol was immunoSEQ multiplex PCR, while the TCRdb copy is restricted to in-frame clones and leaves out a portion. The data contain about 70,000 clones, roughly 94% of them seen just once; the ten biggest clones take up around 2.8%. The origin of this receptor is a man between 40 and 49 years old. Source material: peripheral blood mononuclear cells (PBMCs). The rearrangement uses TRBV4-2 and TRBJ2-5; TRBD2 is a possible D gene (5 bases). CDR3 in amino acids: CASSQDAYGGSGTQYF. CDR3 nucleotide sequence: TGTGCCAGCAGCCAAGATGCATACGGCGGGTCCGGGACCCAGTACTTC.